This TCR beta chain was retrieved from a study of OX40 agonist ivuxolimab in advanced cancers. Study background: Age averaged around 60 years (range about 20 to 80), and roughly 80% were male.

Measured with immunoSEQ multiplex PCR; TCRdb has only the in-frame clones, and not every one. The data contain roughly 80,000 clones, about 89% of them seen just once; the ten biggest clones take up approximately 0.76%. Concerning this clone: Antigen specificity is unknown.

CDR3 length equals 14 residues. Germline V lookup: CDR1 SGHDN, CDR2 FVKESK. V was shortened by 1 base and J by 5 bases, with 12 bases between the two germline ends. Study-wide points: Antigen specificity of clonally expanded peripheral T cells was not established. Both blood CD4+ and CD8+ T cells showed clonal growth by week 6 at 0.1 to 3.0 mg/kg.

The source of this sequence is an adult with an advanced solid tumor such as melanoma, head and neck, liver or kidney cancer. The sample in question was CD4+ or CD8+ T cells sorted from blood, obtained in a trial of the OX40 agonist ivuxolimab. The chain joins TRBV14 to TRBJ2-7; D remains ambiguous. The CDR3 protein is CASSQGRFSHEQYF. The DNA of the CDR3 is TGTGCCAGCAGCCAAGGAAGGTTTTCCCACGAGCAGTACTTC.